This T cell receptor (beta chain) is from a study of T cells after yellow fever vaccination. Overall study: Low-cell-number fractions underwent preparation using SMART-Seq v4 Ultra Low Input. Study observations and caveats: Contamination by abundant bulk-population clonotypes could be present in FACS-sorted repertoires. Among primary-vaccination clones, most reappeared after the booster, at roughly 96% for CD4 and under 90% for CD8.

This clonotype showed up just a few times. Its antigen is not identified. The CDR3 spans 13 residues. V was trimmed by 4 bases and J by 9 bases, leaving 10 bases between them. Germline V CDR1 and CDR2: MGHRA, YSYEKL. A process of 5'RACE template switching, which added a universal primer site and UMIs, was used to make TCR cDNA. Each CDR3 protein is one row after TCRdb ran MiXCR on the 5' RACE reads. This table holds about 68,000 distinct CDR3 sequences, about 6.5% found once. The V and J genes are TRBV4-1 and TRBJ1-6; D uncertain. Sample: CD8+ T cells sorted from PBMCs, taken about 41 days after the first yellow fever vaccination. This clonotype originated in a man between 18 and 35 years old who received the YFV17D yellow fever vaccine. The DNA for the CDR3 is TGCGCCAGCAGCCCGGAGTTGGGTTCACCCCTCCACTTT. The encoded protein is CASSPELGSPLHF.